The 17 T cell receptor beta chains below all came from one sample that was sequenced in a study of blood T cell repertoires in COVID-19. The repertoire was sequenced with immunoSEQ multiplex PCR; TCRdb's copy has only in-frame clones and lacks some. The sample contains approximately 300,000 clones, more than 75% of which appear only once. Sequenced: PBMCs or T cells enriched from blood (not recorded which). Receptors originate from a woman between 18 and 29 years old who had recovered from COVID-19.

The chain is built from TRBV11-2 and TRBJ1-2; 11 bases agree with TRBD1. Germline V gives CDR1 SGHAT, CDR2 FQNNGV. The junction had 14 bases not matched to a gene; V was cut back by 2 bases and J by 3 bases. This CDR3 region has 19 residues. For the CDR3, the DNA is TGTGCCAGCAGCTTAAGAGGGGCCGGGACAGGGGGATTTCACTATGGCTACACCTTC. Translating it yields CASSLRGAGTGGFHYGYTF.

The gene calls are TRBV28 and TRBJ2-5; 9 positions match TRBD1. After removal of 6 bases from V and 5 bases from J, the junction contained 7 bases not matched to a gene. The CDR3 runs 14 residues. Germline-derived CDR1 and CDR2 are MDHEN and SYDVKM. CDR3 sequence (DNA): TGTGCCAGCAGACAGGGGGCGCAGGGTGAGACCCAGTACTTC. It translates to CASRQGAQGETQYF.

The J gene is TRBJ2-7, the V gene TRBV30, with D possibly matching TRBD1 (6 bases). Germline V gene data show CDR1 as GTSNPN and CDR2 as SVGIG (reference sequence). The CDR3 is 15 amino acids. Trimming took 0 bases from V and 2 from J, leaving 14 bases between them. CDR3 nucleotide sequence: TGTGCCTGGAGTGTACAGGTGGGGGCGGCCTACGAGCAGTACTTC. It encodes CAWSVQVGAAYEQYF. Full variable domain (missing parts from reference TRBV30 and TRBJ2-7): SQTIHQWPATLVQPVGSPLSLECTVEGTSNPNLYWYRQAAGRGLQLLFYSVGIGQISSEVPQNLSASRPQDRQFILSSKKLLLSDSGFYLCAWSVQVGAAYEQYFGPGTRLTVT.

This clone has only a few counts. The chain recombines TRBV18 with TRBJ1-1; D is possibly TRBD1 (5 bases). Per germline, CDR1 KGHSH and CDR2 LQKENI. V was trimmed by 8 bases and J by 0 bases, leaving 10 bases between them. The length of the CDR3 is 13 residues. The CDR3 sequence: CASVLQVNTEAFF. CDR3 nucleotides: TGTGCCAGCGTCTTACAGGTGAACACTGAAGCTTTCTTT.

The chain carries TRBV11-3 and TRBJ1-3, with D tentatively TRBD1 (5 bases). This CDR3 region has 14 residues. V lost 4 bases and J 2 bases, leaving 9 bases between the germline ends. Germline values: CDR1 SGHNT, CDR2 YENEEA. In nucleotides, the CDR3 is TGTGCCAGCAGCTCTGACAGCGCTGGAAACACCATATATTTT. Encoded protein: CASSSDSAGNTIYF.

The chain uses TRBV7-6 and TRBJ1-1; the match to TRBD1 covers 7 bases. Germline V lookup: CDR1 SGHVS, CDR2 FNYEAQ. J gave up 1 base and V 1 base, and 6 bases lay outside the gene matches. This CDR3 is 16 amino acids long. CDR3 nucleotide sequence: TGTGCCAGCAGCTTAGGGTACAGGGGAAGGAACACTGAAGCTTTCTTT. This translates into CASSLGYRGRNTEAFF. Variable domain in full (rest from reference TRBV7-6 and TRBJ1-1): GAGVSQSPRYKVTKRGQDVALRCDPISGHVSLYWYRQALGQGPEFLTYFNYEAQQDKSGLPNDRFSAERPEGSISTLTIQRTEQRDSAMYRCASSLGYRGRNTEAFFGQGTRLTVV.

The CDR3 nucleotides are TGTGCCAGCAGTTTTTCCCCCAGGGGATTAAACTATGGCTACACCTTC. Amino acid sequence: CASSFSPRGLNYGYTF. V usage is TRBV25-1 and J usage is TRBJ1-2, with a possible D match to TRBD1 (6 bases). Trimming pared 5 bases from V and 2 bases from J, leaving 18 bases between. Germline V gene lookup returns CDR1 MGHDK and CDR2 SYGVNS. The CDR3 is made up of 16 amino acids.

This chain connects TRBV5-1 to TRBJ1-1; D unclear. V lost 0 bases to trimming and J lost 1 base, with 4 bases between them. The CDR3 is 13 amino acids. Germline V gene data show CDR1 as SGHRS and CDR2 as YFSETQ. CDR3 residues: CASSLDTNTEAFF. The CDR3 bases are TGCGCCAGCAGCTTGGACACGAACACTGAAGCTTTCTTT.

The chain combines TRBV25-1 with TRBJ2-1, with D possibly being TRBD2 (5 bases). CDR1 is MGHDK and CDR2 is SYGVNS in the germline V gene. This CDR3 region has 15 residues. V was trimmed by 4 bases and J by 0 bases, leaving 10 bases between them. The CDR3 bases are TGTGCCAGCAGTGGAAGAGGGAGCTCCTACAATGAGCAGTTCTTC. This codes for CASSGRGSSYNEQFF.

The CDR3 region has the DNA TGTGCCAGCAGCCAATTACGGGGGGGCCGGGAAGATACGCAGTATTTT. It is translated as CASSQLRGGREDTQYF. The V and J genes are TRBV4-2 and TRBJ2-3; 8 bases are a match to TRBD2. V shed 2 bases and J 5 bases; nucleotides not matched to a gene: 9. The CDR3 extends over 16 amino acids. Germline V gene data show CDR1 as LGHNA and CDR2 as YNFKEQ.

This clone was detected once. The J gene is TRBJ1-5, the V gene TRBV9; D is possibly TRBD1 (5 bases). The V gene's germline CDR1 is SGDLS and CDR2 YYNGEE. The CDR3 is made up of 15 amino acids. V shed 0 bases and J shed 3 bases, with 10 bases lying between them. The CDR3 region is CASSVAGYDNQPQHF. In nucleotides, the CDR3 is TGTGCCAGCAGCGTAGCAGGGTATGACAATCAGCCCCAGCATTTT.

The chain joins TRBV9 to TRBJ2-3; D unresolved. Trimming took off 1 base at V and 2 bases at J, with 14 bases between the two ends. Germline V gene data show CDR1 as SGDLS and CDR2 as YYNGEE. The CDR3 is 16 amino acids. CDR3 in amino acids: CASSVPVGFPTDTQYF. DNA of the CDR3: TGTGCCAGCAGCGTACCCGTGGGCTTCCCCACAGATACGCAGTATTTT.

This chain's CDR3 is CASSPNSRAGVNTGELFF. The CDR3 DNA is TGTGCCAGCTCACCGAATTCGAGAGCGGGAGTAAACACCGGGGAGCTGTTTTTT. The chain is built from TRBV18 and TRBJ2-2; 8 positions match TRBD2. CDR1 is KGHSH, CDR2 LQKENI, per germline. Losses at the gene ends were 3 bases for V and 2 bases for J; bases not matched to a gene: 11. The CDR3 extends over 18 amino acids.

The rearrangement links TRBV28 to TRBJ1-6; D not certain. The CDR3 covers 14 residues. The V and J ends lost 4 bases and 13 bases respectively, with 17 bases between them. CDR1 and CDR2 (germline): MDHEN, SYDVKM. CDR3 residues: CASSSPGASSPLHF. CDR3 nucleotide sequence: TGTGCCAGCAGTTCACCGGGAGCCAGTTCGCCCCTCCACTTT.

The chain employs TRBV2 and TRBJ2-1; D is unclear. Germline CDR1 SNHLY, CDR2 FYNNEI. V lost 6 bases and J lost 0, with 6 bases in between. CDR3 length: 13 amino acids. Here the CDR3 DNA reads TGTGCCAGCAGGCGGAGCTCCTACAATGAGCAGTTCTTC. Protein sequence: CASRRSSYNEQFF.

This sequence joins TRBV19 and TRBJ2-1; TRBD2 matches at 10 bases. J was trimmed by 4 bases and V by 3 bases; bases with no gene match: 3. Looked up from germline, CDR1 is LNHDA and CDR2 is SQIVND (reference sequence). The CDR3 covers 15 residues. CDR3 protein: CASSIQAGGYNEQFF. The DNA of the CDR3 is TGTGCCAGTAGTATTCAAGCGGGAGGGTACAATGAGCAGTTCTTC. Combining the CDR3 with reference TRBV19 and TRBJ2-1 gives the whole variable domain DGGITQSPKYLFRKEGQNVTLSCEQNLNHDAMYWYRQDPGQGLRLIYYSQIVNDFQKGDIAEGYSVSREKKESFPLTVTSAQKNPTAFYLCASSIQAGGYNEQFFGPGTRLTVL.

This chain connects TRBV6-5 to TRBJ2-3, with D maybe TRBD2 (5 bases). Germline V lookup: CDR1 MNHEY, CDR2 SVGAGI. V gave up 8 bases and J gave up 6 bases, with 15 bases separating them. The CDR3 is 13 amino acids. CDR3: CASAGLEQDTQYF. The CDR3 region has the DNA TGTGCCAGCGCGGGCCTCGAGCAGGATACGCAGTATTTT.